This T cell receptor (beta chain) was recovered during a study of blood T cell repertoires in COVID-19. This table comes from immunoSEQ multiplex PCR, and its TCRdb copy is limited to in-frame clones, with some not included. Altogether 65,000 to 95,000 clones are present, around four fifths being singletons, with the ten largest covering roughly 36%. The CDR3 covers 12 residues. V was cut by 6 bases and J by 8 bases, with 13 bases left in between. V and J are TRBV12-3 or TRBV12-4 and TRBJ1-2; D perhaps matches TRBD1 (5 bases). The specimen was peripheral blood. This sequence originates from a man between 60 and 70 years old with COVID-19, enrolled during active disease. Here the CDR3 reads CASRTGGRGYTF. CDR3 in DNA: TGTGCCAGCAGGACGGGGGGTCGCGGCTACACCTTC.